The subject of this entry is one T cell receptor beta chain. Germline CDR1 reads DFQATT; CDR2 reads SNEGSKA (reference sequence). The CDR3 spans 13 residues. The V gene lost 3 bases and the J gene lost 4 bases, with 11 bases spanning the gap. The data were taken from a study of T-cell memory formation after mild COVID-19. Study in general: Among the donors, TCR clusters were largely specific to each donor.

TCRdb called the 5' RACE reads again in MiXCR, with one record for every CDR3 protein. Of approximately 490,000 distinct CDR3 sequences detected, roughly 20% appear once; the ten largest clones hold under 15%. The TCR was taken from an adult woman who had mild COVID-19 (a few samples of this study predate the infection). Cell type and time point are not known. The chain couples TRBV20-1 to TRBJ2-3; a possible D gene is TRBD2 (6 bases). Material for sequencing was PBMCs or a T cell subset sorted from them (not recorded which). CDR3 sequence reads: CSARGLAPDTQYF. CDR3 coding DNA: TGCAGTGCTAGGGGACTTGCTCCAGATACGCAGTATTTT.